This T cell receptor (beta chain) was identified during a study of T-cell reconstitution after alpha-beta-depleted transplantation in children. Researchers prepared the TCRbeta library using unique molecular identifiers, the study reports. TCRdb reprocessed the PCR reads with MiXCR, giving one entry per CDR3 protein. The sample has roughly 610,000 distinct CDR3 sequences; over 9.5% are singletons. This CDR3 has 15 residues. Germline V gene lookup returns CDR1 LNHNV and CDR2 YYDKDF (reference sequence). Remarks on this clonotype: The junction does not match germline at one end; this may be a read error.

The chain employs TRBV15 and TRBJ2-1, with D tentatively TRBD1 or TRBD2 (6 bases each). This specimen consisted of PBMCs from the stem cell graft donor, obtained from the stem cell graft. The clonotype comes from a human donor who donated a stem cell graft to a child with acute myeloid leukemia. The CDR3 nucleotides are TGTTCCACCAGCAGAGAAGGAGGGGGAGTCAATGAGCAGTTCTTC. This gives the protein CSTSREGGGVNEQFF.